This TCR beta chain was documented in a study of T cell changes during pregnancy in multiple sclerosis. Sequencing used immunoSEQ multiplex PCR; TCRdb keeps in-frame clones, though not all of them. The sample yields approximately 30,000 clones, approximately 88% seen once. Germline trimming cut 6 bases from V and 5 bases from J; bases unmatched to any gene: 9. CDR3 length: 14 amino acids. Germline CDR1 reads LNHDA; CDR2 reads SQIVND (reference sequence). The sequence derives from a female donor with multiple sclerosis, enrolled in a pregnancy study. Specimen: CD8+ T cells from peripheral blood mononuclear cells, collected in the first trimester of pregnancy. This chain links TRBV19 with TRBJ2-7; TRBD1 aligns across 8 bases. The CDR3 is CASSTGQGPDEQYF. The CDR3 DNA reads as TGTGCCAGTAGCACCGGACAGGGTCCCGACGAGCAGTACTTC.